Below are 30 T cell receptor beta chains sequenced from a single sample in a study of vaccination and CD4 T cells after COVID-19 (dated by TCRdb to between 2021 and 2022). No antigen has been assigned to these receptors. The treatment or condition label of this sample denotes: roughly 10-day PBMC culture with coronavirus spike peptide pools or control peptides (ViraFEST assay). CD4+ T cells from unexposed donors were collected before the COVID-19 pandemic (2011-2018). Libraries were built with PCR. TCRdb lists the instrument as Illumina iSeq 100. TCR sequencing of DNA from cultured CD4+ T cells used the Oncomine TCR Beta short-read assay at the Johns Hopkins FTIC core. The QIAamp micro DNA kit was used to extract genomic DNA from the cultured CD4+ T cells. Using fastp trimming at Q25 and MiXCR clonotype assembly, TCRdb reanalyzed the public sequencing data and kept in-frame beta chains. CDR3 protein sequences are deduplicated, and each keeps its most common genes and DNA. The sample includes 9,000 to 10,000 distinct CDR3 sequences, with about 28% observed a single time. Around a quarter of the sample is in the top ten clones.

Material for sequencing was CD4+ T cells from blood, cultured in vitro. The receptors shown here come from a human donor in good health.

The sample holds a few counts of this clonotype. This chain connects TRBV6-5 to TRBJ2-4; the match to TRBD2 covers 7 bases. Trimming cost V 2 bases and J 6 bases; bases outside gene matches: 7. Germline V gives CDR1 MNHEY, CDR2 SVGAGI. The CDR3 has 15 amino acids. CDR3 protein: CASSYGGEGRNIQYF. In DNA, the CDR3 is TGTGCCAGCAGTTACGGGGGGGAGGGCCGAAACATTCAGTACTTC.

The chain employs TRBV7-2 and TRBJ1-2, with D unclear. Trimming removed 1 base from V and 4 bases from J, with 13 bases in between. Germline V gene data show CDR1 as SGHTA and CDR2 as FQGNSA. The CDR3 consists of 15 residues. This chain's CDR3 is CASSLGLDFGYGYTF. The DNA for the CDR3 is TGTGCCAGCAGCTTAGGGCTTGACTTCGGCTATGGCTACACCTTC. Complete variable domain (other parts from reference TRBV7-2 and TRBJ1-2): GAGVSQSPSNKVTEKGKDVELRCDPISGHTALYWYRQSLGQGLEFLIYFQGNSAPDKSGLPSDRFSAERTGGSVSTLTIQRTQQEDSAVYLCASSLGLDFGYGYTFGSGTRLTVV.

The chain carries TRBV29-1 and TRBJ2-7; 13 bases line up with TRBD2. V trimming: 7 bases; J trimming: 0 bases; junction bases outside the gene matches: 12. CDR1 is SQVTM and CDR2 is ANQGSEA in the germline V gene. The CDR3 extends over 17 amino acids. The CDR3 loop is CSAASSGLAGVSYEQYF. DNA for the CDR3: TGCAGCGCCGCTAGCTCCGGACTAGCGGGAGTCTCCTACGAGCAGTACTTC.

CDR3: CASMDPANEKLFF. The CDR3 DNA reads as TGTGCCAGCATGGACCCCGCGAATGAAAAACTGTTTTTT. The gene calls are TRBV28 and TRBJ1-4; D is uncertain. With 7 bases removed from V and 5 bases from J, the gap between germline ends came to 11 bases. This CDR3 is 13 amino acids long. Per the germline V gene, CDR1 is MDHEN and CDR2 is SYDVKM.

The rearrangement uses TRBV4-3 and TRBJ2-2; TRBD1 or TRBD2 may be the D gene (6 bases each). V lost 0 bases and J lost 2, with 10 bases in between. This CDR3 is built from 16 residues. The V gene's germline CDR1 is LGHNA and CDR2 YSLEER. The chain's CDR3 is CASSQDWGANTGELFF. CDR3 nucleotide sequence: TGCGCCAGCAGCCAAGATTGGGGGGCCAACACCGGGGAGCTGTTTTTT.

As DNA, the CDR3 is TGTGCCAGCAGCTTAGACAGGACCTATGGCTACACCTTC. This encodes CASSLDRTYGYTF. The rearrangement links TRBV11-1 to TRBJ1-2, with D perhaps matching TRBD1 (5 bases). V lost 1 base to trimming and J lost 4 bases, with 7 bases between them. Germline-derived CDR1 and CDR2 are SGHAT and FQDESV (reference sequence). This CDR3 spans 13 amino acids.

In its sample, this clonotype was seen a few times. As DNA, the CDR3 is TGTGCCAGCAGTTATTTCGACGTTAACACTGAAGCTTTCTTT. This gives the protein CASSYFDVNTEAFF. The chain combines TRBV6-5 with TRBJ1-1; D gene ambiguous. The CDR3 has 14 residues. Germline V CDR1 and CDR2: MNHEY, SVGAGI. With 3 bases removed from V and 2 bases from J, the gap between germline ends came to 10 bases.

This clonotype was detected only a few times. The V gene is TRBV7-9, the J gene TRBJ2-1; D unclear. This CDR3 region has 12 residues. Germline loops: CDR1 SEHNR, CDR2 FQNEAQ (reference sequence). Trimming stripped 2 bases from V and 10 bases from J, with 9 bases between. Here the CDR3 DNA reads TGTGCCAGCAGCTTAATTAGCACCGAGCAGTTCTTC. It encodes CASSLISTEQFF.

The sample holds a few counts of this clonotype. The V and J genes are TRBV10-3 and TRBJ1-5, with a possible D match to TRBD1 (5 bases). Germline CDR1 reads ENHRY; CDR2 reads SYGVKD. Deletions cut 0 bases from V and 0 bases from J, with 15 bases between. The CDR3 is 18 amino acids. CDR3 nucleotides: TGTGCCATCAGTGAGTCGAGGGCTGGGGGGGTTAGCAATCAGCCCCAGCATTTT. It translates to CAISESRAGGVSNQPQHF.

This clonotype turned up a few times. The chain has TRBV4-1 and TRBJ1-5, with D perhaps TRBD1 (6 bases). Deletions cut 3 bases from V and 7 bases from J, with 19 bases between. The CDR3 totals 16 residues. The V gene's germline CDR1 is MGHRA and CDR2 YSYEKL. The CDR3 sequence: CASSHLTGKGTQPQHF. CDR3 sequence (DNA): TGCGCCAGCAGCCATCTCACAGGGAAGGGAACACAGCCCCAGCATTTT.

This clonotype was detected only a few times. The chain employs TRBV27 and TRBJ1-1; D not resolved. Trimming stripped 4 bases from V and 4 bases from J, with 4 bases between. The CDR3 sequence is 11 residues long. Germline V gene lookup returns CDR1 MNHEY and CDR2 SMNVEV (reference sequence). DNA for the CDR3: TGTGCCAGCAGTTGGGGCACTGAAGCTTTCTTT. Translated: CASSWGTEAFF.

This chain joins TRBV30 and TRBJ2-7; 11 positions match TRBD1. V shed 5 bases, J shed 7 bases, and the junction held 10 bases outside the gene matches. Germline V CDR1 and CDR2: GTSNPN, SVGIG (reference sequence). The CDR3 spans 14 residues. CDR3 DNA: TGTGCCTGGGTACACCGGGACAGGGGGAGGGAGCAGTACTTC. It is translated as CAWVHRDRGREQYF.

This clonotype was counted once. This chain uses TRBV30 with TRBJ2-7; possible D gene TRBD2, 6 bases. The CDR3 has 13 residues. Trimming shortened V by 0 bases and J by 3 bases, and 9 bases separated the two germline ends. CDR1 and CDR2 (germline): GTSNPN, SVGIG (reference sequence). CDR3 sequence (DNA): TGTGCCTGGAGTGTACGGGGGAGCTACGAGCAGTACTTC. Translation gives CAWSVRGSYEQYF.

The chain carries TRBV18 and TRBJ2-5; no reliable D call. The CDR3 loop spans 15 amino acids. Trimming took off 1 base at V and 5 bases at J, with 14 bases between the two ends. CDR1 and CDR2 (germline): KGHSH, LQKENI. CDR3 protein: CASSPLPSWGETQYF. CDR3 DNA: TGTGCCAGCTCACCACTTCCCTCGTGGGGTGAGACCCAGTACTTC.

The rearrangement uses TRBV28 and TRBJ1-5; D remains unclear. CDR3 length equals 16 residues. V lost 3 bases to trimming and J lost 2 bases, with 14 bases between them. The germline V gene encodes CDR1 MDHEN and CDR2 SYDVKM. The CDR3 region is CASSFGPRNGNQPQHF. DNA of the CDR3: TGTGCCAGCAGTTTTGGGCCGCGAAACGGCAATCAGCCCCAGCATTTT.

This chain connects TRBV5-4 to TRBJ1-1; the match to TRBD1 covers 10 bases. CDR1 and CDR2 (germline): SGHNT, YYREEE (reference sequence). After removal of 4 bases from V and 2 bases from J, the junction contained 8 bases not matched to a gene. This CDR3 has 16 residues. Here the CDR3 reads CASSGWDRGINTEAFF. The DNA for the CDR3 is TGTGCCAGCAGCGGTTGGGACAGGGGTATCAACACTGAAGCTTTCTTT. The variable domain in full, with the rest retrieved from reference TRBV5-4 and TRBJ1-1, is ETGVTQSPTHLIKTRGQQVTLRCSSQSGHNTVSWYQQALGQGPQFIFQYYREEENGRGNFPPRFSGLQFPNYSSELNVNALELDDSALYLCASSGWDRGINTEAFFGQGTRLTVV.

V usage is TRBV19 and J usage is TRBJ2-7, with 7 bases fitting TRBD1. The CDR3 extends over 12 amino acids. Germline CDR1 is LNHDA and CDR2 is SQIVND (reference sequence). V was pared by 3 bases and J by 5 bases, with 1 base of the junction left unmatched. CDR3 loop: CASSIDRDEQYF. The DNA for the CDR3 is TGTGCCAGTAGTATCGACAGGGACGAGCAGTACTTC. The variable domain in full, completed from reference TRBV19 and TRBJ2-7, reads DGGITQSPKYLFRKEGQNVTLSCEQNLNHDAMYWYRQDPGQGLRLIYYSQIVNDFQKGDIAEGYSVSREKKESFPLTVTSAQKNPTAFYLCASSIDRDEQYFGPGTRLTVT.

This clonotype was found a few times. CDR3 residues: CATSREGGNIQYF. The CDR3 DNA follows: TGTGCCACCAGCAGAGAGGGCGGCAACATTCAGTACTTC. The J gene is TRBJ2-4, the V gene TRBV15, with no clear D. The CDR3 is made up of 13 amino acids. V lost 0 bases and J lost 7, with 7 bases in between. Germline CDR1 and CDR2: LNHNV and YYDKDF (reference sequence). The full variable domain, rest sourced from reference TRBV15 and TRBJ2-4, is DAMVIQNPRYQVTQFGKPVTLSCSQTLNHNVMYWYQQKSSQAPKLLFHYYDKDFNNEADTPDNFQSRRPNTSFCFLDIRSPGLGDTAMYLCATSREGGNIQYFGAGTRLSVL.

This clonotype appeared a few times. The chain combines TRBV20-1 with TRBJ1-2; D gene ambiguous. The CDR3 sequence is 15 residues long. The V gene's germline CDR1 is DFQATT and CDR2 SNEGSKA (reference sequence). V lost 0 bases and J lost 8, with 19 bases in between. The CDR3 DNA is TGCAGTGCTAGAGAAGAGGCCCCAGGCTGGAGGGGCTACACCTTC. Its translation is CSAREEAPGWRGYTF.

CDR3 sequence (DNA): TGTGCCAGCAGTTCCAGAAGGACAGGGGATGGCTACACCTTC. Translating it yields CASSSRRTGDGYTF. The chain joins TRBV6-5 to TRBJ1-2; 9 nucleotides line up with TRBD1. Per the germline V gene, CDR1 is MNHEY and CDR2 is SVGAGI. V dropped 4 bases and J dropped 6; count of bases not matched to a gene: 6. The CDR3 spans 14 residues.

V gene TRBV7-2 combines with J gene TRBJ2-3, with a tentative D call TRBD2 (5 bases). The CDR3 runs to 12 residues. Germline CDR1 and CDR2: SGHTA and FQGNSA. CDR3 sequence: CALEVFADTQYF. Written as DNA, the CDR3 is TGTGCGTTGGAGGTCTTTGCAGATACGCAGTATTTT.

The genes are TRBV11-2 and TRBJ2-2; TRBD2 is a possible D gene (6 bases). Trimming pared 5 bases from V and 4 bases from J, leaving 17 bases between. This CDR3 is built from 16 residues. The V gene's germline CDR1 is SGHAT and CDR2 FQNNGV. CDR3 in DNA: TGTGCCAGCAGCCGGGCGGGGACCACACCCACCGGGGAGCTGTTTTTT. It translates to CASSRAGTTPTGELFF.

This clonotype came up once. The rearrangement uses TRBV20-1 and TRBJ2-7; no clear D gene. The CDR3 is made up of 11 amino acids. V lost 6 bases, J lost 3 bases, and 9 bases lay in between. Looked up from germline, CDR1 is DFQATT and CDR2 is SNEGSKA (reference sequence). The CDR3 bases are TGCAGTGCCCACGGCGGCTACGAGCAGTACTTC. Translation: CSAHGGYEQYF.

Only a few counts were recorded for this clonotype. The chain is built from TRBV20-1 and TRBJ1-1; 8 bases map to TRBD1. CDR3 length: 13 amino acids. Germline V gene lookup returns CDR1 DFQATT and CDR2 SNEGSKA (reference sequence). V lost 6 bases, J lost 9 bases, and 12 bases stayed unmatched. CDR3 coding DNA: TGCAGTGCCCCCGATTTAACAGGGGGGAAAGCTTTCTTT. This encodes CSAPDLTGGKAFF.

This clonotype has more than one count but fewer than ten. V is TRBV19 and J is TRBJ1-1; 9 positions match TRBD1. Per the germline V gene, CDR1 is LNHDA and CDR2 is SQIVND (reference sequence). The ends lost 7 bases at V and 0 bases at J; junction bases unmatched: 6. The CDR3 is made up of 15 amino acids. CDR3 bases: TGTGCCAGTACGAGGACAGGGGTATTGAACACTGAAGCTTTCTTT. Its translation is CASTRTGVLNTEAFF.

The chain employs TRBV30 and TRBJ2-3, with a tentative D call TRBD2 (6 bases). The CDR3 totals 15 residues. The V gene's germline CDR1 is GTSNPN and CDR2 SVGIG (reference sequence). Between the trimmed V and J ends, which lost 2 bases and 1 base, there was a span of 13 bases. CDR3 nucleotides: TGTGCCTGGAGTACATTCGGGGGTGGCACAGATACGCAGTATTTT. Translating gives CAWSTFGGGTDTQYF.

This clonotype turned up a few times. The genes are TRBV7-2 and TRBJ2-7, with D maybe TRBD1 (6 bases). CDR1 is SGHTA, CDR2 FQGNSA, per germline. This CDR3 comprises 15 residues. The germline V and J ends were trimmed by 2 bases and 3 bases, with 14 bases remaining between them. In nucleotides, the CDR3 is TGTGCCAGCAGCTTACAGGGGCGATACCTCTACGAGCAGTACTTC. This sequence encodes CASSLQGRYLYEQYF.

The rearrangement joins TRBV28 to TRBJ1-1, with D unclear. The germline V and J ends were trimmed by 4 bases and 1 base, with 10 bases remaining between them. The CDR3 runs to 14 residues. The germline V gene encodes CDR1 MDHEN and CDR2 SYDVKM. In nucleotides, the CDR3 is TGTGCCAGCAGTTCCCTACGGGCGAACACTGAAGCTTTCTTT. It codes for CASSSLRANTEAFF. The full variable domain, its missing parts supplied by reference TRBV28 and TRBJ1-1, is DVKVTQSSRYLVKRTGEKVFLECVQDMDHENMFWYRQDPGLGLRLIYFSYDVKMKEKGDIPEGYSVSREKKERFSLILESASTNQTSMYLCASSSLRANTEAFFGQGTRLTVV.

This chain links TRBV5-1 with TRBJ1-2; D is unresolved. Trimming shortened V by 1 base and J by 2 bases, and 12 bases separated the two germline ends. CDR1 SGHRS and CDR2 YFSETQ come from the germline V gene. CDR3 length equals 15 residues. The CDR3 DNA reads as TGCGCCAGCAGCTTGTGGTCAGGAATGAACTATGGCTACACCTTC. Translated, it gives CASSLWSGMNYGYTF. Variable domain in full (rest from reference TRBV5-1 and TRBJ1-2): KAGVTQTPRYLIKTRGQQVTLSCSPISGHRSVSWYQQTPGQGLQFLFEYFSETQRNKGNFPGRFSGRQFSNSRSEMNVSTLELGDSALYLCASSLWSGMNYGYTFGSGTRLTVV.

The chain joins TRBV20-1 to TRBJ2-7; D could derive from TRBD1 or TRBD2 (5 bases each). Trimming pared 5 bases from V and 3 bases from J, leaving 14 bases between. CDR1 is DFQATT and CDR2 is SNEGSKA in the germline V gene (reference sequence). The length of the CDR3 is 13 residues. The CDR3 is CSAPRGGNYEQYF. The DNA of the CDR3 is TGCAGTGCTCCGAGGGGCGGCAACTACGAGCAGTACTTC.